This T cell receptor beta chain was identified in a study of human thymus T cells. The study's findings and limits: Gene usage (both V and J) appeared biased in thymic and blood repertoires. As related research reported, thymic repertoires overlapped highly among unrelated individuals.

Generated by immunoSEQ multiplex PCR, the TCRdb table keeps only in-frame clones and is missing some. The top ten clones hold 0.02% to 0.03% of a sample with under 150,000 clones, around 94% of them seen once. CDR1 and CDR2 from the germline V gene are SGHVS and FQNEAQ. V was pared by 8 bases and J by 2 bases, with 6 bases of the junction left unmatched. The CDR3 totals 14 residues. Thymic tissue was derived from resections collected during corrective heart surgery. Donor material was obtained from healthy Finnish infants undergoing corrective surgery for congenital heart defects. A remark on this clone: Its target is unknown.

Sequences were obtained from thymus tissue. The chain carries TRBV7-8 and TRBJ2-1, with TRBD2 matching 7 bases. This clonotype originated in a boy younger than two with a congenital heart defect but otherwise immunologically healthy. CDR3 in amino acids: CASGWLAAYNEQFF. The CDR3 DNA reads as TGTGCCAGCGGGTGGCTAGCGGCCTACAATGAGCAGTTCTTC.